A selection of T cell receptor beta chains follows, all from one sample in a study of OX40 agonist ivuxolimab in advanced cancers. TCRdb's copy holds only in-frame clones and misses some; the assay was immunoSEQ multiplex PCR. The repertoire has 75,000 to 100,000 clones, about 83% of them found once; the top ten carry approximately 0.54%. Source: CD4+ or CD8+ T cells sorted from blood, taken in a trial of the OX40 agonist ivuxolimab. The receptors here all came from an adult with an advanced solid tumor such as melanoma, head and neck, liver or kidney cancer. Each CDR3 is given with its conserved first and last residue. D genes are given only for firm matches. Where a row states a size, it is once, few, many or the class of an expanded clone; other rows omit it.

V: TRBV28
size: once
J: TRBJ2-7
D: TRBD1
CDR3: CASSLGQPISYEQYF
DNA: TGTGCCAGCAGTTTGGGACAGCCGATCTCCTACGAGCAGTACTTC

V: TRBV7-2
size: .
J: TRBJ2-5
D: .
CDR3: CASSLDPGAETQYF
DNA: TGTGCCAGCAGCTTAGATCCGGGGGCGGAGACCCAGTACTTC

V: TRBV28
size: .
J: TRBJ1-1
D: .
CDR3: CASSGGRITEAFF
DNA: TGTGCCAGCAGTGGGGGTAGAATTACTGAAGCTTTCTTT

V: TRBV10-3
size: once
J: TRBJ2-1
D: TRBD1
CDR3: CAITPGTGTYNEQFF
DNA: TGTGCCATCACCCCCGGGACAGGGACCTACAATGAGCAGTTCTTC

V: TRBV5-4
size: .
J: TRBJ2-3
D: .
CDR3: CASSFVGGSTDTQYF
DNA: TGTGCCAGCAGCTTTGTTGGAGGCAGCACAGATACGCAGTATTTT

V: TRBV18
size: .
J: TRBJ1-2
D: TRBD1
CDR3: CASSRDSRNYGYTF
DNA: TGTGCCAGCTCGCGGGACAGCCGTAACTATGGCTACACCTTC

V: TRBV27
size: .
J: TRBJ1-5
D: TRBD1
CDR3: CASSPGTGGTQPQHF
DNA: TGTGCCAGCAGCCCCGGGACAGGGGGGACTCAGCCCCAGCATTTT

V: TRBV5-1
size: .
J: TRBJ2-3
D: .
CDR3: CASRRGGGTDTQYF
DNA: TGCGCCAGCCGGCGAGGGGGGGGCACAGATACGCAGTATTTT

V: TRBV4-3
size: .
J: TRBJ1-6
D: .
CDR3: CASSQVALSYNSPLHF
DNA: TGCGCCAGCAGCCAAGTGGCACTCTCCTATAATTCACCCCTCCACTTT

V: TRBV5-5
size: .
J: TRBJ2-4
D: TRBD2
CDR3: CASSLGRGGNIQYF
DNA: TGTGCCAGCAGCTTGGGCCGGGGAGGGAACATTCAGTACTTC

V: TRBV6-1
size: .
J: TRBJ2-5
D: TRBD1
CDR3: CASRTGYGQETQYF
DNA: TGTGCCAGCCGGACAGGGTATGGCCAAGAGACCCAGTACTTC

V: TRBV15
size: .
J: TRBJ1-2
D: .
CDR3: CATSRARPTEDNYGYTF
DNA: TGTGCCACCAGCAGAGCCCGGCCGACAGAGGATAACTATGGCTACACCTTC

V: TRBV5-1
size: .
J: TRBJ2-6
D: .
CDR3: CASSIWGTGANVLTF
DNA: TGCGCCAGCAGCATTTGGGGGACTGGGGCCAACGTCCTGACTTTC

V: TRBV18
size: .
J: TRBJ1-1
D: .
CDR3: CASSPEGTTEAFF
DNA: TGTGCCAGCTCACCCGAGGGGACCACTGAAGCTTTCTTT

V: TRBV2
size: .
J: TRBJ2-1
D: TRBD2
CDR3: CASGGLPYSSDEQFF
DNA: TGTGCCAGCGGGGGACTACCCTATAGTTCTGATGAGCAGTTCTTC

V: TRBV5-1
size: .
J: TRBJ2-2
D: TRBD1
CDR3: CASSFQDRVGGELFF
DNA: TGCGCCAGCAGCTTCCAGGACAGGGTTGGCGGGGAGCTGTTTTTT

V: TRBV5-4
size: .
J: TRBJ2-7
D: .
CDR3: CASISPGSYEQYF
DNA: TGTGCCAGCATCTCCCCGGGCTCCTACGAGCAGTACTTC

V: TRBV29-1
size: few
J: TRBJ1-5
D: .
CDR3: CSVVLGGGSDQPQHF
DNA: TGCAGCGTTGTTTTGGGGGGGGGATCAGATCAGCCCCAGCATTTT

V: TRBV11-2
size: .
J: TRBJ2-7
D: TRBD1
CDR3: CASSLVLGGQGSYEQYF
DNA: TGTGCCAGCAGCTTAGTCTTGGGGGGACAGGGCTCCTACGAGCAGTACTTC

V: TRBV19
size: .
J: TRBJ1-1
D: .
CDR3: CASSIEGRAEAFF
DNA: TGTGCCAGTAGTATTGAGGGTCGGGCTGAAGCTTTCTTT

V: TRBV5-1
size: .
J: TRBJ2-7
D: .
CDR3: CASSLAGSLQYF
DNA: TGCGCCAGCAGCTTGGCCGGGAGCCTACAGTACTTC

V: TRBV7-6
size: .
J: TRBJ2-7
D: .
CDR3: CASSPDARNEQYF
DNA: TGTGCCAGCAGCCCCGACGCTCGAAACGAGCAGTACTTC

V: TRBV19
size: .
J: TRBJ2-5
D: TRBD1
CDR3: CASSPYAGTGEETQYF
DNA: TGTGCCAGTAGTCCATACGCGGGGACAGGGGAAGAGACCCAGTACTTC

V: TRBV2
size: .
J: TRBJ2-5
D: TRBD2
CDR3: CASRRLAAETQYF
DNA: TGTGCCAGCAGGAGGCTAGCGGCGGAGACCCAGTACTTC

V: TRBV9
size: .
J: TRBJ2-1
D: TRBD1
CDR3: CASSLGQGGYNEQFF
DNA: TGTGCCAGCAGCCTCGGACAGGGTGGTTACAATGAGCAGTTCTTC

V: TRBV18
size: .
J: TRBJ2-2
D: TRBD2
CDR3: CASSSTVAGAGELFF
DNA: TGTGCCAGCTCATCGACCGTTGCGGGGGCCGGGGAGCTGTTTTTT

V: TRBV5-1
size: .
J: TRBJ2-5
D: TRBD1
CDR3: CASSSDRGRFQETQYF
DNA: TGCGCCAGCAGCTCGGACAGGGGCCGGTTTCAAGAGACCCAGTACTTC

V: TRBV11-3
size: .
J: TRBJ2-3
D: TRBD2
CDR3: CASSSSAGGTSDTQYF
DNA: TGTGCCAGCAGCTCTTCAGCGGGGGGCACATCAGATACGCAGTATTTT

V: TRBV5-1
size: .
J: TRBJ1-2
D: .
CDR3: CASSLDGYGYTF
DNA: TGCGCCAGCAGCTTGGACGGCTATGGCTACACCTTC

V: TRBV28
size: .
J: TRBJ2-7
D: .
CDR3: CASSFGGTANSYEQYF
DNA: TGTGCCAGCAGTTTCGGCGGGACCGCAAATTCCTACGAGCAGTACTTC

V: TRBV7-2
size: .
J: TRBJ2-1
D: TRBD2
CDR3: CASSFEAGGTYNEQFF
DNA: TGTGCCAGCAGCTTCGAAGCGGGGGGTACCTACAATGAGCAGTTCTTC

V: TRBV5-1
size: once
J: TRBJ2-3
D: .
CDR3: CASSLDRPSTDTQYF
DNA: TGCGCCAGCAGCCTAGACAGACCTAGCACAGATACGCAGTATTTT

V: TRBV6-4
size: .
J: TRBJ2-3
D: TRBD2
CDR3: CASSDSSGGAEDTQYF
DNA: TGTGCCAGCAGTGACAGCAGCGGGGGGGCCGAAGATACGCAGTATTTT

V: TRBV6-5
size: .
J: TRBJ1-3
D: .
CDR3: CASSYNRDISGNTIYF
DNA: TGTGCCAGCAGTTACAACCGGGACATAAGTGGAAACACCATATATTTT

V: TRBV6-1
size: .
J: TRBJ2-3
D: .
CDR3: CASRTGTSTDTQYF
DNA: TGTGCCAGCAGAACAGGGACTAGCACAGATACGCAGTATTTT

V: TRBV6-5
size: .
J: TRBJ1-1
D: .
CDR3: CASSLNRFAEAFF
DNA: TGTGCCAGCAGTTTAAACAGGTTTGCTGAAGCTTTCTTT

V: TRBV7-9
size: few
J: TRBJ1-1
D: .
CDR3: CASSLKGPNTEAFF
DNA: TGTGCCAGCAGCTTGAAGGGACCGAACACTGAAGCTTTCTTT

V: TRBV6-6
size: .
J: TRBJ2-7
D: TRBD1
CDR3: CATHLGDRVAYEQYF
DNA: TGTGCCACCCACCTTGGGGACAGGGTCGCGTACGAGCAGTACTTC

V: TRBV6-6
size: .
J: TRBJ1-1
D: TRBD1
CDR3: CASSSWDRLNTEAFF
DNA: TGTGCCAGCAGTTCCTGGGACAGACTGAACACTGAAGCTTTCTTT

V: TRBV5-1
size: .
J: TRBJ2-2
D: TRBD1
CDR3: CASRGTGGAPGELFF
DNA: TGCGCCAGCAGAGGGACAGGGGGCGCTCCCGGGGAGCTGTTTTTT

V: TRBV5-6
size: .
J: TRBJ2-3
D: TRBD2
CDR3: CASSLGLAGTDTQYF
DNA: TGTGCCAGCAGCTTGGGGCTAGCGGGCACAGATACGCAGTATTTT

V: TRBV4-2
size: .
J: TRBJ2-7
D: .
CDR3: CASSPAETGGNYEQYF
DNA: TGTGCCAGCAGCCCCGCTGAGACTGGCGGCAATTACGAGCAGTACTTC

V: TRBV28
size: once
J: TRBJ2-3
D: .
CDR3: CASTPGGGVATQYF
DNA: TGTGCCAGCACGCCAGGAGGGGGAGTTGCTACGCAGTATTTT

V: TRBV12-5
size: .
J: TRBJ1-2
D: .
CDR3: CASGLDWRIRYTF
DNA: TGTGCTAGTGGTTTGGATTGGCGAATTAGGTACACCTTC

V: TRBV20-1
size: .
J: TRBJ2-7
D: .
CDR3: CSARDLATEYF
DNA: TGCAGTGCTAGAGATCTGGCGACTGAGTACTTC

V: TRBV29-1
size: .
J: TRBJ1-3
D: .
CDR3: CSVEDKGGNTIYF
DNA: TGCAGCGTTGAAGATAAGGGTGGAAACACCATATATTTT

V: TRBV27
size: once
J: TRBJ2-5
D: .
CDR3: CASRSGPGTQYF
DNA: TGTGCCAGCAGGAGCGGCCCCGGGACCCAGTACTTC

V: TRBV6-5
size: .
J: TRBJ2-3
D: .
CDR3: CASSQRTRTDTQYF
DNA: TGTGCCAGCAGCCAGCGTACTAGGACAGATACGCAGTATTTT

V: TRBV28
size: .
J: TRBJ1-1
D: .
CDR3: CATELGIGAFF
DNA: TGTGCCACCGAACTCGGGATCGGAGCTTTCTTT

V: TRBV19
size: .
J: TRBJ1-1
D: TRBD1
CDR3: CASSIEGAPASTEAFF
DNA: TGTGCCAGTAGTATTGAGGGGGCGCCCGCGAGTACTGAAGCTTTCTTT

V: TRBV6-6
size: .
J: TRBJ2-3
D: .
CDR3: CASSYSPRDTQYF
DNA: TGTGCCAGCAGTTACTCCCCACGAGATACGCAGTATTTT

V: TRBV6-1
size: .
J: TRBJ2-7
D: .
CDR3: CASSYQYEQYF
DNA: TGTGCCAGCAGTTATCAGTACGAGCAGTACTTC

V: TRBV19
size: .
J: TRBJ1-4
D: .
CDR3: CASSISRVGEKLFF
DNA: TGTGCCAGTAGTATAAGCAGGGTGGGTGAAAAACTGTTTTTT

V: TRBV16
size: once
J: TRBJ2-3
D: .
CDR3: CASSDTSTDTQYF
DNA: TGTGCCAGCAGCGACACTAGCACAGATACGCAGTATTTT

V: TRBV7-2
size: .
J: TRBJ1-6
D: .
CDR3: CASSFIDRPNSPLHF
DNA: TGTGCCAGCAGCTTCATTGATAGACCAAATTCACCCCTCCACTTT

V: TRBV5-6
size: once
J: TRBJ1-1
D: TRBD1
CDR3: CASSLRFRQGATEAFF
DNA: TGTGCCAGCAGCTTGCGATTCCGACAGGGGGCCACTGAAGCTTTCTTT